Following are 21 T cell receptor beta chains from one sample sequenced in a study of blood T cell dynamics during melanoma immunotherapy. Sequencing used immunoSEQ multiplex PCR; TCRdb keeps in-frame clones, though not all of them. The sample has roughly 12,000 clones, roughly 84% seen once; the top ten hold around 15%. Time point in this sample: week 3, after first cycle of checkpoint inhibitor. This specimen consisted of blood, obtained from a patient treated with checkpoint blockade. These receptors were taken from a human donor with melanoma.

The CDR3 loop reads CASSQGPGAGNSPLHF. DNA for the CDR3: TGCGCCAGCAGCCAAGGCCCTGGGGCGGGGAATTCACCCCTCCACTTT. This chain links TRBV4-3 with TRBJ1-6; D possibly corresponds to TRBD1 (5 bases). This CDR3 region has 16 residues. Per germline, CDR1 LGHNA and CDR2 YSLEER. The V end was cut by 1 base, the J end by 7 bases, with 14 bases between.

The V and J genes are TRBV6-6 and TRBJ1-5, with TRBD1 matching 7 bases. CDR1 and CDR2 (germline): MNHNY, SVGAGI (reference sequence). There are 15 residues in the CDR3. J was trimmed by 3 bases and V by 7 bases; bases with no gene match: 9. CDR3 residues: CASNHGDSINQPQHF. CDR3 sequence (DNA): TGTGCCAGCAACCACGGGGACAGCATCAATCAGCCCCAGCATTTT.

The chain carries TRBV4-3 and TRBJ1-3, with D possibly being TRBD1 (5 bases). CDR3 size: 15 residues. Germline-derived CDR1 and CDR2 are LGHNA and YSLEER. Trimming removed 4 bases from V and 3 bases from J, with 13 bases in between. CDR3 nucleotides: TGCGCCAGCAGCCGGTCAGGGAGAAGTGGAAACACCATATATTTT. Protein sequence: CASSRSGRSGNTIYF.

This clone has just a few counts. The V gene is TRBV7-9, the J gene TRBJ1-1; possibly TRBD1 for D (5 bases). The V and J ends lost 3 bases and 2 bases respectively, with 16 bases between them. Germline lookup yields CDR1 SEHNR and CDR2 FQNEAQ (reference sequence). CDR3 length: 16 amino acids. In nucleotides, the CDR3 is TGTGCCAGCAGCTTGCTGGGGGGGGGAGGCAACACTGAAGCTTTCTTT. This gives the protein CASSLLGGGGNTEAFF.

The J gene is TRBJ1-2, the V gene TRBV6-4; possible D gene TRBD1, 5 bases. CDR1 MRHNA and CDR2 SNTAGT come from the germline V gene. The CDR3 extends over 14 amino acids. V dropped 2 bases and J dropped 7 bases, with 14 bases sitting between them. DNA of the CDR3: TGTGCCAGCAGTGACGGGCTGGGGCCTCTTGGCTACACCTTC. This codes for CASSDGLGPLGYTF.

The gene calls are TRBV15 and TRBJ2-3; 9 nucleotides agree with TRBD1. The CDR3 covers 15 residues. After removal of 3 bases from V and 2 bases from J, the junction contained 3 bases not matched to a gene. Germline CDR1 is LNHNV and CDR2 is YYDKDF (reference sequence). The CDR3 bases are TGTGCCACCAGCAGGGGACAGGGACCCACAGATACGCAGTATTTT. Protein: CATSRGQGPTDTQYF.

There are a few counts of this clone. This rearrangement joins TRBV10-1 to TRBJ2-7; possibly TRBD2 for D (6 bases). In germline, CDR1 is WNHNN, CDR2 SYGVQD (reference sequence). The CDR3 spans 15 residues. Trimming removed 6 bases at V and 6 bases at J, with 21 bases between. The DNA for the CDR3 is TGCGCCAGCAGGGGGACTTTCCACACCCCTCTCGAGCAGTACTTC. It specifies CASRGTFHTPLEQYF.

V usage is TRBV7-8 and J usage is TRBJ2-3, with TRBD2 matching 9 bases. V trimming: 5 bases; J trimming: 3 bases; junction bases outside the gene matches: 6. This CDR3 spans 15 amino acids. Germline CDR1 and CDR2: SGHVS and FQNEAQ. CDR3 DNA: TGTGCCAGCAGCCATGGACTAGCGAGTACAGATACGCAGTATTTT. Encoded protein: CASSHGLASTDTQYF.

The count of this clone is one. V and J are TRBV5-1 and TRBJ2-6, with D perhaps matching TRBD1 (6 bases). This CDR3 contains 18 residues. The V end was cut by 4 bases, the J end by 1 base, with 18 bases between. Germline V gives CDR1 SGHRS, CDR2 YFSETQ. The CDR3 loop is CASSLSIFDRSGANVLTF. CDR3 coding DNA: TGCGCCAGCAGCCTATCCATATTCGACAGGTCTGGGGCCAACGTCCTGACTTTC.

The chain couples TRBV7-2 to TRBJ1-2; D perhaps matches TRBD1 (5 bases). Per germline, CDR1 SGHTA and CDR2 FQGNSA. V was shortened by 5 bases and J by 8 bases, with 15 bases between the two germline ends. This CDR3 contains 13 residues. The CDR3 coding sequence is TGTGCCAGCAGCCTAACCGACAGAAGCGGCTACACCTTC. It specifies CASSLTDRSGYTF.

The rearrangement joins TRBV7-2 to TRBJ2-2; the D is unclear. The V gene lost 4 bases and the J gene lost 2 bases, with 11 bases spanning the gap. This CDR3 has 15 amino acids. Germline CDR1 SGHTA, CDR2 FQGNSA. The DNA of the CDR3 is TGTGCCAGCAGCTCCCAAGCCTTTAACACCGGGGAGCTGTTTTTT. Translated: CASSSQAFNTGELFF.

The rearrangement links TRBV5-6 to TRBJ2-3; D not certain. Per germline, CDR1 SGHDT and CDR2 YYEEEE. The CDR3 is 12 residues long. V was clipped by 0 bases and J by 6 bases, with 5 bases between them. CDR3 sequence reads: CASSLAVDTQYF. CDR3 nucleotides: TGTGCCAGCAGCTTGGCAGTGGATACGCAGTATTTT. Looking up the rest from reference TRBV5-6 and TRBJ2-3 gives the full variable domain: DAGVTQSPTHLIKTRGQQVTLRCSPKSGHDTVSWYQQALGQGPQFIFQYYEEEERQRGNFPDRFSGHQFPNYSSELNVNALLLGDSALYLCASSLAVDTQYFGPGTRLTVL.

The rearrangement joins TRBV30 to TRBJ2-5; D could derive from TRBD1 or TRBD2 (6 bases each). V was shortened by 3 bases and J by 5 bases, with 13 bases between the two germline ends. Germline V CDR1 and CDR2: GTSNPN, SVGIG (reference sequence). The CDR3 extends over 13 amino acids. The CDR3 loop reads CAWSQRRGETQYF. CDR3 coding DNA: TGTGCCTGGAGCCAGAGGAGGGGGGAGACCCAGTACTTC.

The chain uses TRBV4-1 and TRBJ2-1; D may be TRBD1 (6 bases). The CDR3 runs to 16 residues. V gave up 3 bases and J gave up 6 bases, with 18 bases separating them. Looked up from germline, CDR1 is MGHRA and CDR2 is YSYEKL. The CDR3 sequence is CASSQEQGRVRNEQFF. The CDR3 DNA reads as TGCGCCAGCAGCCAGGAACAGGGAAGAGTTCGCAATGAGCAGTTCTTC.

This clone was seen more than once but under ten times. The CDR3 spells CARRPSGNNQPQHF. CDR3 in DNA: TGTGCCAGAAGACCATCGGGTAACAATCAGCCCCAGCATTTT. This chain uses TRBV5-3 with TRBJ1-5; D is undetermined. TRBV5-3 is classed as an ORF, of uncertain function. The CDR3 is 14 residues long. V was shortened by 5 bases and J by 3 bases, with 12 bases between the two germline ends.

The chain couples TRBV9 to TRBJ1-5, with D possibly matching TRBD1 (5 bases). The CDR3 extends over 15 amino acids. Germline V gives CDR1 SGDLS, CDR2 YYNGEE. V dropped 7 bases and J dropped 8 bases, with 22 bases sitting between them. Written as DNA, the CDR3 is TGTGCCAGCGCTAGGGACGGCGATAGTCTAGAGCCCCAGCATTTT. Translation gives CASARDGDSLEPQHF. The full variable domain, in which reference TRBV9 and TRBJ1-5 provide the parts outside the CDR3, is DSGVTQTPKHLITATGQRVTLRCSPRSGDLSVYWYQQSLDQGLQFLIQYYNGEERAKGNILERFSAQQFPDLHSELNLSSLELGDSALYFCASARDGDSLEPQHFGDGTRLSIL.

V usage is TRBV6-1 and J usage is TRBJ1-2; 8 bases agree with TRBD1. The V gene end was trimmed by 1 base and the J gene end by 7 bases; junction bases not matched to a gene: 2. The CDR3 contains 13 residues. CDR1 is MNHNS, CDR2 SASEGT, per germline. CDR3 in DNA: TGTGCCAGCAGTGAAGACAGGGGGGTTGGCTACACCTTC. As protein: CASSEDRGVGYTF.

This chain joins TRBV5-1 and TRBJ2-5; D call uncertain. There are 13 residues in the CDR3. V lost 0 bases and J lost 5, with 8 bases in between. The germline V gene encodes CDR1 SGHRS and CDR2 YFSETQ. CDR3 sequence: CASSLGLGETQYF. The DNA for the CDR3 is TGCGCCAGCAGCTTGGGACTCGGGGAGACCCAGTACTTC.

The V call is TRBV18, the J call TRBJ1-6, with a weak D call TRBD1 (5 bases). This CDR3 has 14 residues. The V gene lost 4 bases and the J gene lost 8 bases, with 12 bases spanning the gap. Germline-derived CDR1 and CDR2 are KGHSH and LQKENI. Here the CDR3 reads CASSRPGKDSPLHF. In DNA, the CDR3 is TGTGCCAGCTCACGGCCAGGGAAGGATTCACCCCTCCACTTT.

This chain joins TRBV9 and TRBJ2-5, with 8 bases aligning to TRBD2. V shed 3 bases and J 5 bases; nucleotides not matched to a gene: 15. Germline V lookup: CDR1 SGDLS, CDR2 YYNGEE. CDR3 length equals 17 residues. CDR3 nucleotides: TGTGCCAGCAGCGCCCGCCGGACAGCGGGGGCCAGGGAGACCCAGTACTTC. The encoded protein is CASSARRTAGARETQYF.

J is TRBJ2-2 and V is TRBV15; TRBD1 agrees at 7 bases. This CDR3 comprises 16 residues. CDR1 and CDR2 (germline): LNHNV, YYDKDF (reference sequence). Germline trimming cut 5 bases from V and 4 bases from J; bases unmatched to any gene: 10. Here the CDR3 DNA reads TGTGCCACCAGCGTCAGGGGGATCGAGAGCACCGGGGAGCTGTTTTTT. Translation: CATSVRGIESTGELFF.